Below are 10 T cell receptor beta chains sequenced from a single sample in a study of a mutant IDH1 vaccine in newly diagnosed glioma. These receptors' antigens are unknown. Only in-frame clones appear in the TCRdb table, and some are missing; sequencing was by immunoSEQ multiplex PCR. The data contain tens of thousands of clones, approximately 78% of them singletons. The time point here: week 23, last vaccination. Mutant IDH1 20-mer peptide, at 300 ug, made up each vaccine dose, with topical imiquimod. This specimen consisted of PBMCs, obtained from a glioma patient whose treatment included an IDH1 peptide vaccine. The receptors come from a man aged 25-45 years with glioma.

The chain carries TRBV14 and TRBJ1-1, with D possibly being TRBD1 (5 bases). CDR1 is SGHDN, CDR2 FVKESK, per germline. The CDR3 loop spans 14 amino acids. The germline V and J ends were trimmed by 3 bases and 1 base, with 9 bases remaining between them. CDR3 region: CASSQVRANTEAFF. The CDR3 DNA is TGTGCCAGCAGCCAGGTCAGGGCGAACACTGAAGCTTTCTTT.

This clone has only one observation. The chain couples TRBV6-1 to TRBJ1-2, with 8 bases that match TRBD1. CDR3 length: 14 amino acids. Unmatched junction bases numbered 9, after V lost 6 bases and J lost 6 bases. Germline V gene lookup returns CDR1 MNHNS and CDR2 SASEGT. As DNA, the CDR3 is TGTGCCAGCAGCGCTCAGGGGGCGAGCGATGGCTACACCTTC. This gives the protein CASSAQGASDGYTF.

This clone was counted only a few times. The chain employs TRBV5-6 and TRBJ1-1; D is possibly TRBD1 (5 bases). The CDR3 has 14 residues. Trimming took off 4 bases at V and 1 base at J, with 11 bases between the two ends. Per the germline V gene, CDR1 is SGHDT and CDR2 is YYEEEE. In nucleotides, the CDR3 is TGTGCCAGCAGCCCTTTCGGGGGGAACACTGAAGCTTTCTTT. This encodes CASSPFGGNTEAFF.

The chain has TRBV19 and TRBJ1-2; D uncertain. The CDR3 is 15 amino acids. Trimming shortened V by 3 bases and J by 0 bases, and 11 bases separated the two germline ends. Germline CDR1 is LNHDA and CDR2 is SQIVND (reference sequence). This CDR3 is CASSIGRGTNYGYTF. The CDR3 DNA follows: TGTGCCAGTAGTATTGGTAGAGGAACTAACTATGGCTACACCTTC.

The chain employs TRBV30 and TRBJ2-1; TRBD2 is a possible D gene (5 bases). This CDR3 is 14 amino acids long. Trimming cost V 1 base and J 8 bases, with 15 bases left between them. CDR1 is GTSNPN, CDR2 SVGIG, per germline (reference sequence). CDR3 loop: CAWSGGLSQHEQFF. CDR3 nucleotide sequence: TGTGCCTGGAGTGGCGGACTTAGCCAACATGAGCAGTTCTTC.

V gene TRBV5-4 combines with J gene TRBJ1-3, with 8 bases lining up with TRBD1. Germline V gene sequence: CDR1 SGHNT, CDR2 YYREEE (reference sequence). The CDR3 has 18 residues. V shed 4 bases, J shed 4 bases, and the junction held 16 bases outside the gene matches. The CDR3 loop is CASSRGQGSRLTGNTIYF. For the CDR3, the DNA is TGTGCCAGCAGCCGTGGACAGGGTTCCCGCCTTACAGGAAACACCATATATTTT.

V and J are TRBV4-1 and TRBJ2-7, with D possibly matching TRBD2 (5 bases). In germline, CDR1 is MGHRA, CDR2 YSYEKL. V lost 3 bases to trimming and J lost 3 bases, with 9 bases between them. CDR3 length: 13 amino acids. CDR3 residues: CASSQQEGYEQYF. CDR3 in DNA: TGCGCCAGCAGCCAGCAAGAGGGCTACGAGCAGTACTTC.

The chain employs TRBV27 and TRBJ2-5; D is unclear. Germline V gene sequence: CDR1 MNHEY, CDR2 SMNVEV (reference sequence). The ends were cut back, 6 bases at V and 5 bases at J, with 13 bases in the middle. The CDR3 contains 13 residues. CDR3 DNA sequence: TGTGCCAGCAGCCCTACCGTCGAGGAGACCCAGTACTTC. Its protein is CASSPTVEETQYF.

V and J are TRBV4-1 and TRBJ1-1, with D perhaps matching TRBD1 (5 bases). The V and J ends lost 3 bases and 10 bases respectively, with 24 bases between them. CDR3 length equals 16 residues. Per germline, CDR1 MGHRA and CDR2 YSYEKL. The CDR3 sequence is CASSQLSSGTLAGAFF. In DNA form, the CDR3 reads TGCGCCAGCAGCCAGCTTTCTTCCGGGACTTTAGCGGGAGCTTTCTTT.

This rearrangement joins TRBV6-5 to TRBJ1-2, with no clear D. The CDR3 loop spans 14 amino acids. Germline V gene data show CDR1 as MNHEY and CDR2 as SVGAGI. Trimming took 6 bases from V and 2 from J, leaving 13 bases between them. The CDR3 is CASRLNVGNYGYTF. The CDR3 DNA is TGTGCCAGCAGGCTAAACGTAGGGAACTATGGCTACACCTTC.